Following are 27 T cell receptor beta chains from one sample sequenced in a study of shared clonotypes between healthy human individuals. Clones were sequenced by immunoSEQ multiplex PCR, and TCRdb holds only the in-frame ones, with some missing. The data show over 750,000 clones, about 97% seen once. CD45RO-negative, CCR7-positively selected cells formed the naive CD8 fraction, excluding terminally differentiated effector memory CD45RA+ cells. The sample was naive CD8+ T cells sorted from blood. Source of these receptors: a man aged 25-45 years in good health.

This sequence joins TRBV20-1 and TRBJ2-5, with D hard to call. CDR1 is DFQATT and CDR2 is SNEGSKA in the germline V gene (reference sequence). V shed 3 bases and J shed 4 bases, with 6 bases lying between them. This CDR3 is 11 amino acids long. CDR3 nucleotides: TGCAGTGCTAGTTGGGGAGAGACCCAGTACTTC. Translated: CSASWGETQYF.

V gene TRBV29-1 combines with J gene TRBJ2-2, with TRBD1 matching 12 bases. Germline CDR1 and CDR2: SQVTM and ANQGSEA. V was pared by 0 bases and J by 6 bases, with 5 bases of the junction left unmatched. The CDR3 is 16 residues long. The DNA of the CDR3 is TGCAGCGTTGAAGATTGGGACAGGGGGCCCTCCGGGGAGCTGTTTTTT. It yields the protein CSVEDWDRGPSGELFF.

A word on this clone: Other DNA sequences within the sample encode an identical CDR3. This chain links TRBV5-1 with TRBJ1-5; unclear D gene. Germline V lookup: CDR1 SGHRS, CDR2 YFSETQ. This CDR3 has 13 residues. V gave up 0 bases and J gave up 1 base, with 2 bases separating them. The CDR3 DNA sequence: TGCGCCAGCAGCTTGGGCAGCAATCAGCCCCAGCATTTT. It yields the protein CASSLGSNQPQHF.

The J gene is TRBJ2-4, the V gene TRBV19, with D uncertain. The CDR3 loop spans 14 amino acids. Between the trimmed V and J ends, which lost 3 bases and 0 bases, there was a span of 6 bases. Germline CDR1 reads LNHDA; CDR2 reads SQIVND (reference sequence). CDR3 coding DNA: TGTGCCAGTAGTATTACACTAGCCAAAAACATTCAGTACTTC. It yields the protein CASSITLAKNIQYF.

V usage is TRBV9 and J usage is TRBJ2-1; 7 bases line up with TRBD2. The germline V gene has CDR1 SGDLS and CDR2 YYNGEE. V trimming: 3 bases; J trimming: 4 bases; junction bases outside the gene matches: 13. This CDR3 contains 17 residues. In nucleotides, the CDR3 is TGTGCCAGCAGCGACGGCCAGACACCGGGGGGATACAATGAGCAGTTCTTC. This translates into CASSDGQTPGGYNEQFF.

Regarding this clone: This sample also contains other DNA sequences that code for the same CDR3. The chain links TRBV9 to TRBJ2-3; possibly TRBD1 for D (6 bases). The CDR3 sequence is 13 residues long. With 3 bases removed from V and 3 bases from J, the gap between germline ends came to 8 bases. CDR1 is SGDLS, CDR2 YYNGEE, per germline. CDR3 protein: CASSATGTDTQYF. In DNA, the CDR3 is TGTGCCAGCAGCGCCACAGGGACAGATACGCAGTATTTT.

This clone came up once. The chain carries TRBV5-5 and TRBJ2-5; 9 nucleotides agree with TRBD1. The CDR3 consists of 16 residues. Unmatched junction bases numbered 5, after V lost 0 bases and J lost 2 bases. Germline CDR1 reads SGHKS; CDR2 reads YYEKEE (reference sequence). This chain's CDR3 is CASSLVGQGTQETQYF. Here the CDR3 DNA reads TGTGCCAGCAGCTTGGTAGGACAGGGGACTCAAGAGACCCAGTACTTC.

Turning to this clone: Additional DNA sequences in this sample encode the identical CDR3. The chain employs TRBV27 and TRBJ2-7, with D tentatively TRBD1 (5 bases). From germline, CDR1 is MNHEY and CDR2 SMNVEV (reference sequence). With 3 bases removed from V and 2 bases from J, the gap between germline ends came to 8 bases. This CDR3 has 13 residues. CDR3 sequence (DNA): TGTGCCAGCAGTTTTCAGGGTGCCTACGAGCAGTACTTC. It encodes CASSFQGAYEQYF.

In nucleotides, the CDR3 is TGTGCCAGCAGCCCGCCAAGGGGGGACGGCACCTACGAGCAGTACTTC. The encoded protein is CASSPPRGDGTYEQYF. This chain connects TRBV7-9 to TRBJ2-7, with D perhaps assigned TRBD1 or TRBD2 (6 bases each). The CDR3 spans 16 residues. Trimming took off 5 bases at V and 2 bases at J, with 19 bases between the two ends. The V gene's germline CDR1 is SEHNR and CDR2 FQNEAQ (reference sequence).

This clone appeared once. The CDR3 region has the DNA TGTGCCAGCAGCTCCTCGGGGGTAGCGGGCGGCACAGATACGCAGTATTTT. This sequence encodes CASSSSGVAGGTDTQYF. The chain recombines TRBV7-9 with TRBJ2-3; 7 bases fit TRBD2. Germline loops: CDR1 SEHNR, CDR2 FQNEAQ (reference sequence). This CDR3 region has 17 residues. Germline trimming cut 4 bases from V and 1 base from J; bases unmatched to any gene: 11.

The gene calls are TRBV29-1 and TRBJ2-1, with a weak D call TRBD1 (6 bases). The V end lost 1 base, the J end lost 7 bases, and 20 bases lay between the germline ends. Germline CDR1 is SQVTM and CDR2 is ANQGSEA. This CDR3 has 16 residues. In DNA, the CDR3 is TGCAGCGTTGAAGGTTTTACAGGGCTGGGTGGGAATGAGCAGTTCTTC. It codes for CSVEGFTGLGGNEQFF.

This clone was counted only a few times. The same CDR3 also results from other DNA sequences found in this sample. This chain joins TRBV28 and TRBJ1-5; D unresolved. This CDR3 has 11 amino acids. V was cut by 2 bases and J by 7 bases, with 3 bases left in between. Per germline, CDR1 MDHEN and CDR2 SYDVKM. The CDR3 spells CASSLGQPQHF. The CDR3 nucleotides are TGTGCCAGCAGTTTAGGGCAGCCCCAGCATTTT. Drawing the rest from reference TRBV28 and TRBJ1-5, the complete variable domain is DVKVTQSSRYLVKRTGEKVFLECVQDMDHENMFWYRQDPGLGLRLIYFSYDVKMKEKGDIPEGYSVSREKKERFSLILESASTNQTSMYLCASSLGQPQHFGDGTRLSIL.

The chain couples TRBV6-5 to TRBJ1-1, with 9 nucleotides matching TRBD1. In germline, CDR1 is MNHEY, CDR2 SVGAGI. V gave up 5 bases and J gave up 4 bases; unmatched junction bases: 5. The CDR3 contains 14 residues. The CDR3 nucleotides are TGTGCCAGCAGTCGACAGGGGGGCGGCACTGAAGCTTTCTTT. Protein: CASSRQGGGTEAFF.

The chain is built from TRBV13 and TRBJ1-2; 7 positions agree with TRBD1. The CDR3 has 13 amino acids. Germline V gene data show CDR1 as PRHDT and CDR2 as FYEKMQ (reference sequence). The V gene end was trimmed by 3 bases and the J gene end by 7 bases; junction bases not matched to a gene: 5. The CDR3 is CASSFRQGAGYTF. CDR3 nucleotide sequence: TGTGCCAGCAGCTTCAGACAGGGCGCTGGCTACACCTTC.

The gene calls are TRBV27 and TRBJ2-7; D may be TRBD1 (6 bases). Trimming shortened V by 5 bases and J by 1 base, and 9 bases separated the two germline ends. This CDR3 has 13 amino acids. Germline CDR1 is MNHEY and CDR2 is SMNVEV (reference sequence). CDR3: CASSSQGSYEQYF. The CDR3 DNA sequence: TGTGCCAGCAGTAGTCAGGGGTCCTACGAGCAGTACTTC.

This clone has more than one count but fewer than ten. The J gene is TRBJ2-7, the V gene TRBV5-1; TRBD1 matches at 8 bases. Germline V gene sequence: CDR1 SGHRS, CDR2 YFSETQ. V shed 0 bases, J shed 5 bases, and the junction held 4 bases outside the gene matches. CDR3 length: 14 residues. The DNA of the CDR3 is TGCGCCAGCAGCTTGGGACAGGGGTACAACGAGCAGTACTTC. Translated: CASSLGQGYNEQYF.

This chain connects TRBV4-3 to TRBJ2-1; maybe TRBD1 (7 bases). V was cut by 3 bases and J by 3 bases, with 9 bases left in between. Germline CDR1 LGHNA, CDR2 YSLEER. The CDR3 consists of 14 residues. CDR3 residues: CASSHQGGYNEQFF. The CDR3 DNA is TGCGCCAGCAGCCATCAGGGGGGCTACAATGAGCAGTTCTTC.

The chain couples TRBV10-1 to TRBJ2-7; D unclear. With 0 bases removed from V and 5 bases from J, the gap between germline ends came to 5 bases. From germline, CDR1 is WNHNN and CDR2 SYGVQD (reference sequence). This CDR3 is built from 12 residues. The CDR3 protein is CASSESFNEQYF. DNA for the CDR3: TGCGCCAGCAGTGAGTCGTTTAACGAGCAGTACTTC.

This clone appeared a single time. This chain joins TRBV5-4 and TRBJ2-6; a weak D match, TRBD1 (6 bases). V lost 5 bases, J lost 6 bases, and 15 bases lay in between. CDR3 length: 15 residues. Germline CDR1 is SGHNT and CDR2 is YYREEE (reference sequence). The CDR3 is CASRDRNLLANVLTF. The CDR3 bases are TGTGCCAGCAGGGACAGAAACCTATTGGCCAACGTCCTGACTTTC. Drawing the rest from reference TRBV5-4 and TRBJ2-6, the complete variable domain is ETGVTQSPTHLIKTRGQQVTLRCSSQSGHNTVSWYQQALGQGPQFIFQYYREEENGRGNFPPRFSGLQFPNYSSELNVNALELDDSALYLCASRDRNLLANVLTFGAGSRLTVL.

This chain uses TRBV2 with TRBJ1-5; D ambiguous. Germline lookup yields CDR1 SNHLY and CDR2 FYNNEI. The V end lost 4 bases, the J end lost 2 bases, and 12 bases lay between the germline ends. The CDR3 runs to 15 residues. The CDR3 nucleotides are TGTGCCAGCAGTGGACGGATTCCTGGCAATCAGCCCCAGCATTTT. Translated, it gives CASSGRIPGNQPQHF.

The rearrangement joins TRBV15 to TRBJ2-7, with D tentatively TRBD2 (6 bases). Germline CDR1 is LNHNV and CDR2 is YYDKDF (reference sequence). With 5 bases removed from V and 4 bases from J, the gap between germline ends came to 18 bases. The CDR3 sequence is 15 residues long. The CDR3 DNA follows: TGTGCCACCAGCTCGCCGCAGGGCGGGATATACGAGCAGTACTTC. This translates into CATSSPQGGIYEQYF.

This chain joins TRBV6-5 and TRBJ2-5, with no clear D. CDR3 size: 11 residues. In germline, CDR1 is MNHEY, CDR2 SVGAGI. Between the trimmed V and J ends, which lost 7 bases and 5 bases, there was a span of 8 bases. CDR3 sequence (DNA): TGTGCCAGCATAAACGGGGAGACCCAGTACTTC. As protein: CASINGETQYF.

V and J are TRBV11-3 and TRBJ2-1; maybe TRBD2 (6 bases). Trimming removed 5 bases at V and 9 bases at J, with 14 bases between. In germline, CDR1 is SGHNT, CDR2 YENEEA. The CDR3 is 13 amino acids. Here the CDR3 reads CASSPRDFPEQFF. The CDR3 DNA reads TGTGCCAGCAGCCCCCGGGACTTTCCTGAGCAGTTCTTC.

The CDR3 region is CAWGLGGEQFF. As DNA, the CDR3 is TGTGCCTGGGGACTGGGGGGTGAGCAGTTCTTC. The chain uses TRBV30 and TRBJ2-1; tentative D call: TRBD2 (6 bases). Per the germline V gene, CDR1 is GTSNPN and CDR2 is SVGIG (reference sequence). This CDR3 has 11 residues. Trimming removed 5 bases from V and 9 bases from J, with 11 bases in between.

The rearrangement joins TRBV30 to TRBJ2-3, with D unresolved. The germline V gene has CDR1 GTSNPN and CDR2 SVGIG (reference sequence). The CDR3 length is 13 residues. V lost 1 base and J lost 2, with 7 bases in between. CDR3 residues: CAWSGAVTDTQYF. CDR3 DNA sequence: TGTGCCTGGAGTGGTGCCGTCACAGATACGCAGTATTTT.

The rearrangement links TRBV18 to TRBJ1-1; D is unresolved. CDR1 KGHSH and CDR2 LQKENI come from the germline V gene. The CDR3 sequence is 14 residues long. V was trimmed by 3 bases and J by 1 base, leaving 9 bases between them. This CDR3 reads CASSPIAENTEAFF. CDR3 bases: TGTGCCAGCTCACCCATTGCCGAGAACACTGAAGCTTTCTTT. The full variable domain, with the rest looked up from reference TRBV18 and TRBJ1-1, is NAGVMQNPRHLVRRRGQEARLRCSPMKGHSHVYWYRQLPEEGLKFMVYLQKENIIDESGMPKERFSAEFPKEGPSILRIQQVVRGDSAAYFCASSPIAENTEAFFGQGTRLTVV.

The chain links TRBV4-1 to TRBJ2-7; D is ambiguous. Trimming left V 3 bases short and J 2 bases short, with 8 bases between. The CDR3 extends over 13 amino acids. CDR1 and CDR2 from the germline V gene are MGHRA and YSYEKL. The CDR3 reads CASSQAPAYEQYF. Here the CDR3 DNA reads TGCGCCAGCAGCCAGGCCCCAGCCTACGAGCAGTACTTC.